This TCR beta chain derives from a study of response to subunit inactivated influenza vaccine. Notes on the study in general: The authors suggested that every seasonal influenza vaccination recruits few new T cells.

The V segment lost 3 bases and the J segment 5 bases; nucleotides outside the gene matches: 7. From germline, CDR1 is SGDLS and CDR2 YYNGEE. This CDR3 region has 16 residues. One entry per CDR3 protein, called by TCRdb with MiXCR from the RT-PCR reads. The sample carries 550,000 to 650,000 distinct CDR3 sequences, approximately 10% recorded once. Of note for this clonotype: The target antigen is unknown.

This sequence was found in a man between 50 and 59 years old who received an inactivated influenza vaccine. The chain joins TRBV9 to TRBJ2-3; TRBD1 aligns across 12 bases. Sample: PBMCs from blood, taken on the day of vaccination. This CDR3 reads CASSGTGTGGVDTQYF. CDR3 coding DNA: TGTGCCAGCAGCGGCACCGGGACAGGGGGCGTAGATACGCAGTATTTT.